This T cell receptor (beta chain) was sequenced for a study of radiation and T cells in renal cell carcinoma. For the study at large: Nephrectomy followed 15 Gy stereotactic body radiation by 4 weeks.

This clone was counted once. As yet, its antigen is unknown. TCRdb's copy holds only in-frame clones and misses some; the assay was immunoSEQ multiplex PCR. The repertoire holds 160,000 or so clones, roughly 89% seen once, with 13% in the top ten. The CDR3 is made up of 17 amino acids. The V and J ends lost 3 bases and 6 bases respectively, with 24 bases between them. Germline values: CDR1 SNHLY, CDR2 FYNNEI. Time point noted: blood 2 weeks post-SBRT. Treatment: 15 Gy SBRT to primary tumor, nephrectomy 4 weeks later. Radiation-treated patients gave blood at baseline, week 2 and week 4. General study points: Pretreatment tumor biopsies were lacking, so baseline clonotypes are unknown. Top tumor clonotypes rose in blood 2 weeks post-radiation, then contracted.

This specimen consisted of blood, obtained from a patient whose treatment included radiotherapy and nephrectomy. The V gene is TRBV2, the J gene TRBJ2-7; D uncertain. This clonotype was obtained from a woman in her forties or fifties with renal cell carcinoma. In nucleotides, the CDR3 is TGTGCCAGCAGTGACATTTCGGGTTTTCAATTGGATAGCGAGCAGTACTTC. This encodes CASSDISGFQLDSEQYF.